Described below is a single T cell receptor (beta chain) sequence and its context. The sample is drawn from a study of blood T cell repertoires in COVID-19. Recovered Cohort 3 donors showed two negative PCRs, clearance, or symptom resolution. In the authors' workflow: For nucleated cells, counts were estimated from reference gene primer amplification. Assay: immunoSEQ multiplex PCR; the TCRdb copy retains only in-frame clones and omits some. That table supplies the V and J calls and clone size; D and trimming were determined from the DNA. The data hold about 260,000 clones, with around 88% observed a single time. With 5 bases removed from V and 1 base from J, the gap between germline ends came to 14 bases. The CDR3 consists of 15 residues. The germline gives CDR1 MNHEY, CDR2 SVGEGT.

Material: PBMCs or T cells enriched from blood (not recorded which). The chain joins TRBV6-2 or TRBV6-3 to TRBJ2-5, with a weak D call TRBD1 (6 bases). The clonotype comes from a woman between 45 and 60 years old who had recovered from COVID-19. CDR3 nucleotides: TGTGCCAGCAGTGATATTGGACAGATCCAAGAGACCCAGTACTTC. Amino acids: CASSDIGQIQETQYF.